A single sample gave rise to the 32 T cell receptor beta chains below, sequenced in a study of identical twins. TCRdb re-called the 5' RACE reads through MiXCR, storing one row per CDR3 protein. The profile shows a few hundred thousand distinct CDR3 sequences, 15% of them singletons. In addition, the sample was reused for a study of yellow fever vaccine responses in identical twins.

The sample comprised CD4+ T cells sorted from blood. The receptors were gathered from a woman aged 18 to 35 in good health.

This clonotype was recorded once. The gene calls are TRBV29-1 and TRBJ2-3, with D perhaps TRBD2 (5 bases). V shed 4 bases and J shed 1 base, with 12 bases lying between them. The CDR3 totals 14 residues. CDR1 and CDR2 from the germline V gene are SQVTM and ANQGSEA. CDR3 in DNA: TGCAGCGTTGTTGCTTGGACTCGCACAGATACGCAGTATTTT. The encoded protein is CSVVAWTRTDTQYF.

This clonotype came up a few times. The gene calls are TRBV4-1 and TRBJ1-5; D gene uncertain. The length of the CDR3 is 17 residues. The V end was cut by 0 bases, the J end by 1 base, with 13 bases between. CDR1 is MGHRA and CDR2 is YSYEKL in the germline V gene. Here the CDR3 DNA reads TGCGCCAGCAGCCAAGACCCCAGCCCCCCAAGCAATCAGCCCCAGCATTTT. It translates to CASSQDPSPPSNQPQHF.

This clonotype has more than one count but fewer than ten. The V gene is TRBV15, the J gene TRBJ1-6; possible D gene TRBD1, 6 bases. Per germline, CDR1 LNHNV and CDR2 YYDKDF (reference sequence). The germline V and J ends were trimmed by 0 bases and 0 bases, with 15 bases remaining between them. CDR3 size: 19 residues. The CDR3 spells CATSREGGGSGSYNSPLHF. CDR3 DNA: TGTGCCACCAGCAGAGAAGGGGGAGGGTCCGGCTCCTATAATTCACCCCTCCACTTT.

The rearrangement uses TRBV9 and TRBJ2-1; 14 positions agree with TRBD2. This CDR3 has 16 amino acids. In germline, CDR1 is SGDLS, CDR2 YYNGEE. The V and J ends lost 1 base and 10 bases, in that order; junction bases with no gene match: 7. The CDR3 reads CASSVPGLAGVREQFF. The CDR3 coding sequence is TGTGCCAGCAGCGTACCGGGACTAGCGGGAGTAAGGGAGCAGTTCTTC.

The CDR3 DNA follows: TGTGCCAGCAGCTCTCAGACGGCCCGCGGGTATGGCTACACCTTC. It translates to CASSSQTARGYGYTF. The V call is TRBV7-9, the J call TRBJ1-2; D ambiguous. CDR3 length: 15 amino acids. The germline gives CDR1 SEHNR, CDR2 FQNEAQ (reference sequence). V was pared by 4 bases and J by 5 bases, with 17 bases between.

This clonotype was counted a single time. The genes are TRBV5-1 and TRBJ2-3; 11 bases line up with TRBD2. CDR1 is SGHRS, CDR2 YFSETQ, per germline. The length of the CDR3 is 15 residues. The junction had 3 bases not matched to a gene; V was cut back by 6 bases and J by 0 bases. The CDR3 is CASIPSGRSTDTQYF. The CDR3 bases are TGCGCCAGCATTCCTAGCGGGAGGAGCACAGATACGCAGTATTTT.

This clonotype was counted a few times. V usage is TRBV2 and J usage is TRBJ1-6, with D unresolved. V lost 7 bases, J lost 9 bases, and 10 bases lay in between. This CDR3 contains 12 residues. Germline-derived CDR1 and CDR2 are SNHLY and FYNNEI. Here the CDR3 DNA reads TGTGCCAGCACCGCGGGTGTTTCACCCCTCCACTTT. Encoded protein: CASTAGVSPLHF.

This clonotype was counted only a few times. The V gene is TRBV15, the J gene TRBJ2-1; 12 positions match TRBD2. This CDR3 comprises 19 residues. J gave up 7 bases and V 2 bases, and 15 bases lay outside the gene matches. Germline CDR1 LNHNV, CDR2 YYDKDF (reference sequence). CDR3: CATSRPALMTSGSPNEQFF. For the CDR3, the DNA is TGTGCCACCAGCAGACCTGCACTCATGACTAGCGGGAGTCCAAATGAGCAGTTCTTC.

The chain combines TRBV4-1 with TRBJ1-6; a possible D gene is TRBD1 (5 bases). Germline V gene lookup returns CDR1 MGHRA and CDR2 YSYEKL. V gave up 1 base and J gave up 9 bases, with 13 bases separating them. There are 15 residues in the CDR3. The CDR3 DNA reads as TGCGCCAGCAGCCAAGGGGGGTCAGCGCCTTCACCCCTCCACTTT. This sequence encodes CASSQGGSAPSPLHF.

This clonotype has just a few counts. The rearrangement uses TRBV20-1 and TRBJ2-1, with 10 bases matching TRBD2. The CDR3 is made up of 15 amino acids. Trimming removed 5 bases from V and 2 bases from J; junction bases left unmatched: 6. The germline V gene has CDR1 DFQATT and CDR2 SNEGSKA (reference sequence). This CDR3 is CSAVLLAGAYNEQFF. CDR3 sequence (DNA): TGCAGTGCTGTGCTTCTAGCGGGGGCCTACAATGAGCAGTTCTTC.

The chain is built from TRBV14 and TRBJ2-1; TRBD2 aligns across 13 bases. The trim removed 5 bases at V and 10 bases at J, leaving 8 bases unmatched. From germline, CDR1 is SGHDN and CDR2 FVKESK. The CDR3 has 15 residues. The chain's CDR3 is CASSTRTSGGREQFF. CDR3 nucleotides: TGTGCCAGCAGCACCCGGACTAGCGGGGGCCGGGAGCAGTTCTTC.

This chain links TRBV7-9 with TRBJ1-1; perhaps TRBD1 as D (6 bases). This CDR3 has 14 residues. V dropped 7 bases and J dropped 4 bases, with 16 bases sitting between them. Germline V gene data show CDR1 as SEHNR and CDR2 as FQNEAQ (reference sequence). The CDR3 region has the DNA TGTGCCAGCATTCAACAGGGAGGTTTCACTGAAGCTTTCTTT. Amino acid sequence: CASIQQGGFTEAFF. The full variable domain, its missing parts supplied by reference TRBV7-9 and TRBJ1-1, is DTGVSQNPRHKITKRGQNVTFRCDPISEHNRLYWYRQTLGQGPEFLTYFQNEAQLEKSRLLSDRFSAERPKGSFSTLEIQRTEQGDSAMYLCASIQQGGFTEAFFGQGTRLTVV.

This clonotype was seen a handful of times. The gene calls are TRBV12-3 or TRBV12-4 and TRBJ1-2; 9 bases map to TRBD1. J was trimmed by 7 bases and V by 6 bases; bases with no gene match: 6. The CDR3 is 13 amino acids. For the CDR3, the DNA is TGTGCCAGCAGCCCACAGGGGGCTGCTGGCTACACCTTC. It encodes CASSPQGAAGYTF.

The V call is TRBV18, the J call TRBJ2-7; no definite D call. Deletions cut 4 bases from V and 0 bases from J, with 13 bases between. Germline CDR1 reads KGHSH; CDR2 reads LQKENI. The CDR3 contains 15 residues. CDR3 nucleotide sequence: TGTGCCAGCTCACGAGATAGGAAAAGCTCCTACGAGCAGTACTTC. Translating it yields CASSRDRKSSYEQYF.

This clonotype turned up a few times. The chain uses TRBV27 and TRBJ2-6; 8 bases align to TRBD2. J gave up 2 bases and V 5 bases, and 8 bases lay outside the gene matches. In germline, CDR1 is MNHEY, CDR2 SMNVEV (reference sequence). CDR3 size: 17 residues. Written as DNA, the CDR3 is TGTGCCAGCAGTGTCCTAGCGGGTCTCCCTGGGGCCAACGTCCTGACTTTC. Translation: CASSVLAGLPGANVLTF.

This clonotype was seen more than once but under ten times. The gene calls are TRBV10-3 and TRBJ1-2; 7 nucleotides agree with TRBD1. Germline V lookup: CDR1 ENHRY, CDR2 SYGVKD. V lost 8 bases and J lost 2; bases outside the gene matches: 14. The CDR3 runs 16 residues. Here the CDR3 reads CAIHSGTVSGNYGYTF. DNA of the CDR3: TGTGCCATCCACTCCGGGACAGTCTCCGGAAACTATGGCTACACCTTC.

Only a few counts were recorded for this clonotype. V usage is TRBV28 and J usage is TRBJ2-3; D is ambiguous. The CDR3 contains 14 residues. CDR1 is MDHEN, CDR2 SYDVKM, per germline. V gave up 7 bases and J gave up 0 bases, with 11 bases separating them. DNA of the CDR3: TGTGCCAGCACCTACCACGGTAGCACAGATACGCAGTATTTT. Its protein is CASTYHGSTDTQYF.

This clonotype was detected a few times. The chain joins TRBV3-1 to TRBJ2-6; 13 nucleotides line up with TRBD2. CDR3 length: 18 amino acids. Per the germline V gene, CDR1 is LGHDT and CDR2 is YNNKEL (reference sequence). Trimming cost V 3 bases and J 1 base; bases outside gene matches: 3. CDR3 bases: TGTGCCAGCAGCCAGAGACTAGCGGGAGGATCTGGGGCCAACGTCCTGACTTTC. It yields the protein CASSQRLAGGSGANVLTF.

The CDR3, as DNA: TGTGCCACCAGCCGGGGGAGCAGGGGAGATGAAAAACTGTTTTTT. Its translation: CATSRGSRGDEKLFF. The J gene is TRBJ1-4, the V gene TRBV15; tentatively, D is TRBD1 (6 bases). The CDR3 runs to 15 residues. Germline-derived CDR1 and CDR2 are LNHNV and YYDKDF (reference sequence). V gave up 5 bases and J gave up 6 bases, with 16 bases separating them.

V is TRBV20-1 and J is TRBJ2-2; TRBD2 is a possible D gene (5 bases). Trimming left V 6 bases short and J 5 bases short, with 19 bases between. CDR1 and CDR2 from the germline V gene are DFQATT and SNEGSKA (reference sequence). The CDR3 spans 15 residues. CDR3 sequence reads: CSARSPGIGTGELFF. CDR3 DNA: TGCAGTGCCCGGTCCCCCGGGATCGGAACCGGGGAGCTGTTTTTT.

The chain combines TRBV27 with TRBJ2-1, with TRBD2 matching over 8 bases. The CDR3 has 14 amino acids. V lost 7 bases and J lost 2; bases outside the gene matches: 4. Germline lookup yields CDR1 MNHEY and CDR2 SMNVEV (reference sequence). The CDR3 loop reads CASTTGGPYNEQFF. CDR3 nucleotides: TGTGCCAGCACAACGGGAGGGCCCTACAATGAGCAGTTCTTC.

The chain uses TRBV20-1 and TRBJ1-5; D may be TRBD1 (5 bases). Germline V lookup: CDR1 DFQATT, CDR2 SNEGSKA (reference sequence). Trimming removed 3 bases at V and 0 bases at J, with 12 bases between. The CDR3 contains 15 residues. CDR3 sequence: CSASAREYSNQPQHF. The CDR3, as DNA: TGCAGTGCTAGCGCCAGGGAATATAGCAATCAGCCCCAGCATTTT.

This rearrangement joins TRBV15 to TRBJ2-5, with D perhaps TRBD2 (6 bases). V lost 0 bases to trimming and J lost 6 bases, with 14 bases between them. Per the germline V gene, CDR1 is LNHNV and CDR2 is YYDKDF (reference sequence). The CDR3 is 15 residues long. The chain's CDR3 is CATSRDLGGMQTQYF. CDR3 bases: TGTGCCACCAGCAGAGATCTAGGAGGGATGCAGACCCAGTACTTC.

This chain uses TRBV29-1 with TRBJ1-1; no reliable D call. Germline CDR1 SQVTM, CDR2 ANQGSEA. The CDR3 length is 14 residues. With 6 bases removed from V and 1 base from J, the gap between germline ends came to 15 bases. Written as DNA, the CDR3 is TGCAGCGTGTACCGAGGTTGGCAGAACACTGAAGCTTTCTTT. Protein: CSVYRGWQNTEAFF.

The chain is built from TRBV5-1 and TRBJ1-2; possibly TRBD1 for D (5 bases). Trimming took 1 base from V and 3 from J, leaving 7 bases between them. Per the germline V gene, CDR1 is SGHRS and CDR2 is YFSETQ. This CDR3 spans 13 amino acids. The CDR3 loop is CASSLIGDYGYTF. The CDR3 nucleotides read TGCGCCAGCAGCTTGATAGGGGACTATGGCTACACCTTC.

The chain has TRBV19 and TRBJ2-1; D is possibly TRBD1 or TRBD2 (5 bases each). Between the trimmed V and J ends, which lost 5 bases and 9 bases, there was a span of 20 bases. CDR3 size: 15 residues. Per germline, CDR1 LNHDA and CDR2 SQIVND (reference sequence). The CDR3 region is CASSWIWETDSEQFF. In nucleotides, the CDR3 is TGTGCCAGTAGTTGGATCTGGGAGACTGACAGTGAGCAGTTCTTC.

This sequence joins TRBV24-1 and TRBJ2-2; 9 nucleotides agree with TRBD1. The CDR3 spans 15 residues. Germline assignment: CDR1 KGHDR and CDR2 SFDVKD. The trim removed 7 bases at V and 6 bases at J, leaving 8 bases unmatched. CDR3 sequence (DNA): TGTGCCACCAGCGATGAGAGACAGGGGGCCGGGGAGCTGTTTTTT. Protein: CATSDERQGAGELFF.

The chain employs TRBV7-9 and TRBJ1-3, with D unresolved. The CDR3 runs to 14 residues. Deletions cut 1 base from V and 3 bases from J, with 7 bases between. In germline, CDR1 is SEHNR, CDR2 FQNEAQ (reference sequence). The CDR3 loop is CASSLGFGGNTIYF. CDR3 sequence (DNA): TGTGCCAGCAGCTTAGGATTCGGTGGAAACACCATATATTTT.

Only a few counts were recorded for this clonotype. The rearrangement links TRBV24-1 to TRBJ2-3; 8 positions agree with TRBD1. Germline V gene lookup returns CDR1 KGHDR and CDR2 SFDVKD. The V segment lost 4 bases and the J segment 3 bases; nucleotides outside the gene matches: 8. This CDR3 contains 16 residues. CDR3 DNA sequence: TGTGCCACCAGTGACACCAGGACAGGGAAGACAGATACGCAGTATTTT. Translation: CATSDTRTGKTDTQYF.

The CDR3 coding sequence is TGTGCCAGCGGCGAACAGGGGAGCTCTGGAAACACCATATATTTT. Encoded protein: CASGEQGSSGNTIYF. The rearrangement links TRBV11-2 to TRBJ1-3; 7 bases line up with TRBD1. Trimming at V came to 8 bases and at J to 0 bases, leaving 7 bases not matched to a gene. The germline CDR1 and CDR2 sequences are SGHAT and FQNNGV. The CDR3 runs 15 residues.

The chain joins TRBV4-1 to TRBJ1-5, with unresolved D. There are 13 residues in the CDR3. Germline V gives CDR1 MGHRA, CDR2 YSYEKL. Trimming removed 0 bases from V and 7 bases from J, with 7 bases in between. The CDR3: CASSQDFIQPQHF. CDR3 sequence (DNA): TGCGCCAGCAGCCAAGATTTCATCCAGCCCCAGCATTTT.

This clonotype was observed at least ten times. The chain combines TRBV6-1 with TRBJ2-2, with D tentatively TRBD2 (5 bases). CDR3 length: 15 residues. The germline CDR1 and CDR2 sequences are MNHNS and SASEGT. V was shortened by 2 bases and J by 7 bases, with 14 bases between the two germline ends. CDR3 in DNA: TGTGCCAGCAGTGAAATAAAAGGAGGTTTCGGGGAGCTGTTTTTT. This gives the protein CASSEIKGGFGELFF.